This T cell receptor beta chain was identified during a study of T-cell memory formation after mild COVID-19. Study conclusions and caveats: The finding that pre-infection memory included some responding clones suggested that cross-reactive memory joined. Clones which contracted sat mainly in CM and EM if CD4+, and in EMRA if CD8+.

5'RACE primed from the constant segment yielded TCR alpha and TCR beta cDNA libraries bearing sample barcodes and UMIs. TCRdb ran MiXCR on the 5' RACE reads and lists one entry per CDR3 protein. The data show fewer than 350,000 distinct CDR3 sequences, with around 8% seen just once and about 20% held by the top ten. This CDR3 spans 16 amino acids. V was cut by 0 bases and J by 4 bases, with 16 bases left in between. The germline V gene has CDR1 MNHEY and CDR2 SVGEGT. Note on this clonotype: Its antigen remains unknown.

The chain recombines TRBV6-2 or TRBV6-3 with TRBJ2-7; D perhaps matches TRBD1 (5 bases). The sequencing sample was made of PBMCs or a T cell subset sorted from them (not recorded which). The TCR originated in a man between 18 and 29 years old who had mild COVID-19 (a few samples of this study predate the infection). Cell type and time point are not known. The DNA of the CDR3 is TGTGCCAGCAGTTACTCGTTTAGTGGGGCGCGATACGAGCAGTACTTC. Translated: CASSYSFSGARYEQYF.